The 3 T cell receptor beta chains given below trace back to one sample, sequenced in a study of blood T cell repertoires in COVID-19. The table came from immunoSEQ multiplex PCR; TCRdb's copy has only in-frame clones and leaves some out. Here the sample spans approximately 200,000 clones, 85% to 95% being singletons. Sequencing was performed on peripheral blood. The receptors here all came from a man in his thirties or forties with COVID-19, enrolled during active disease.

This sequence joins TRBV2 and TRBJ2-1; TRBD2 aligns across 15 bases. Germline V gene sequence: CDR1 SNHLY, CDR2 FYNNEI. The CDR3 covers 19 residues. Trimming cost V 8 bases and J 3 bases; bases outside gene matches: 14. The CDR3 reads CASLTVGLAGGGYYNEQFF. Here the CDR3 DNA reads TGTGCCAGCCTGACGGTGGGACTAGCGGGGGGCGGATACTACAATGAGCAGTTCTTC.

The CDR3 is CASSLAGGGIDGNQPQHF. In nucleotides, the CDR3 is TGTGCCAGCAGCTTAGCAGGGGGGGGTATTGATGGCAATCAGCCCCAGCATTTT. The V call is TRBV7-9, the J call TRBJ1-5, with D perhaps TRBD1 (6 bases). In germline, CDR1 is SEHNR, CDR2 FQNEAQ (reference sequence). The CDR3 length is 18 residues. The V end lost 0 bases, the J end lost 2 bases, and 17 bases lay between the germline ends. Filled out from reference TRBV7-9 and TRBJ1-5, the complete variable domain reads DTGVSQNPRHKITKRGQNVTFRCDPISEHNRLYWYRQTLGQGPEFLTYFQNEAQLEKSRLLSDRFSAERPKGSFSTLEIQRTEQGDSAMYLCASSLAGGGIDGNQPQHFGDGTRLSIL.

V is TRBV19 and J is TRBJ2-5; 11 nucleotides match TRBD2. The junction had 9 bases not matched to a gene; V was cut back by 4 bases and J by 5 bases. Germline V lookup: CDR1 LNHDA, CDR2 SQIVND (reference sequence). The CDR3 spans 16 residues. The CDR3 coding sequence is TGTGCCAGTAGTACAGCTAGCGGGGGGCTGGGGGAGACCCAGTACTTC. It yields the protein CASSTASGGLGETQYF.